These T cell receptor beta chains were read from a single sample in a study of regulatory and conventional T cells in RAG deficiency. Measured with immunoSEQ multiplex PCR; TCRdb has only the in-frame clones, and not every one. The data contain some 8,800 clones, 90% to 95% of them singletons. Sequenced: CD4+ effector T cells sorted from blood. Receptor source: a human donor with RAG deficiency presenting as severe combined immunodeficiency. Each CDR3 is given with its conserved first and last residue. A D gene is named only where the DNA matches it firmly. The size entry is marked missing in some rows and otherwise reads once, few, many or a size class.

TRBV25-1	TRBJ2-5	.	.	TGTGCCAGCAGTGAATTCAACCAAGAGACCCAGTACTTC	CASSEFNQETQYF
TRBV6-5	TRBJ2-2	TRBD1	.	TGTGCCAGCAGCAGGGGGACCGGGGAGCTGTTTTTT	CASSRGTGELFF
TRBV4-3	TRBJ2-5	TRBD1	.	TGCGCCAGCAGCCCGGCGGACAGGCAAGAGACCCAGTACTTC	CASSPADRQETQYF
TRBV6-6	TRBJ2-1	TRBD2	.	TGTGCCAGCAGATTGACTAGCGGCTACAATGAGCAGTTCTTC	CASRLTSGYNEQFF
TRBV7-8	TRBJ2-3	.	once	TGTGCCAGCAGCTTTAACAGGCTCACAGATACGCAGTATTTT	CASSFNRLTDTQYF
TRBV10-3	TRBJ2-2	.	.	TGTGCCATCAGTGAGTCGACTCTCAGGGGCACCGGGGAGCTGTTTTTT	CAISESTLRGTGELFF
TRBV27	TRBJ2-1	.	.	TGTGCCAGCAGTTTATCTCCCACCTACAATGAGCAGTTCTTC	CASSLSPTYNEQFF
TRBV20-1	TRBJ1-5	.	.	TGCAGTGCTAGACACAATCAGCCCCAGCATTTT	CSARHNQPQHF
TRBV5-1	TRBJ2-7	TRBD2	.	TGCGCCAGCAGCTTGACGGCGGGACTAGCGGGCTGGGGCTCCTACGAGCAGTACTTC	CASSLTAGLAGWGSYEQYF
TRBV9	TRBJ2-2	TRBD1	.	TGTGCCAGCAGGGGGACAGGCAACACCGGGGAGCTGTTTTTT	CASRGTGNTGELFF
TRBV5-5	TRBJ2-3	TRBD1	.	TGTGCCAGCAGCTTTCCGACAGGGGGTAAAGCAGATACGCAGTATTTT	CASSFPTGGKADTQYF
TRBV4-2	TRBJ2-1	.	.	TGTGCCAGCAGCCCACAGGAGAAGGATGAGCAGTTCTTC	CASSPQEKDEQFF
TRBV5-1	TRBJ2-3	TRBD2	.	TGCGCCAGCAAGGCGGGGGTCACAGATACGCAGTATTTT	CASKAGVTDTQYF
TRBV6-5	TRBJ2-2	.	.	TGTGCCAGCAGTTTCCTTAGACCTAGGGGTTCCGGGGAGCTGTTTTTT	CASSFLRPRGSGELFF
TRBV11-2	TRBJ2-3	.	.	TGTGCCAGCAGCCTAGAGGCGCAGTATTTT	CASSLEAQYF
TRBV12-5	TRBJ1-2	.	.	TGTGCTAGTGCCTACGATAACTATGGCTACACCTTC	CASAYDNYGYTF